The entry that follows covers one T cell receptor beta chain sequence. This specimen belongs to a study of OX40 agonist ivuxolimab in advanced cancers. Study details: Participants could have had prior anti-PD-1, anti-PD-L1 or anti-CTLA-4 therapy, and more than 35% had some.

The germline gives CDR1 SGHDT, CDR2 YYEEEE. CDR3 size: 14 residues. The junction had 6 bases not matched to a gene; V was cut back by 4 bases and J by 6 bases. Some clones are missing from TCRdb's copy, which holds only in-frame ones; the method was immunoSEQ multiplex PCR. The data contain under 85,000 clones, approximately 83% of them singletons. Sequenced here: CD4+ or CD8+ T cells sorted from blood, sampled in a trial of the OX40 agonist ivuxolimab. The TCR was taken from an adult with an advanced solid tumor such as melanoma, head and neck, liver or kidney cancer. This sequence joins TRBV5-6 and TRBJ1-5; 8 bases are shared with TRBD1. The CDR3 DNA is TGTGCCAGCAGCCTCTGGACAGGGTTTCAGCCCCAGCATTTT. Its translation: CASSLWTGFQPQHF.